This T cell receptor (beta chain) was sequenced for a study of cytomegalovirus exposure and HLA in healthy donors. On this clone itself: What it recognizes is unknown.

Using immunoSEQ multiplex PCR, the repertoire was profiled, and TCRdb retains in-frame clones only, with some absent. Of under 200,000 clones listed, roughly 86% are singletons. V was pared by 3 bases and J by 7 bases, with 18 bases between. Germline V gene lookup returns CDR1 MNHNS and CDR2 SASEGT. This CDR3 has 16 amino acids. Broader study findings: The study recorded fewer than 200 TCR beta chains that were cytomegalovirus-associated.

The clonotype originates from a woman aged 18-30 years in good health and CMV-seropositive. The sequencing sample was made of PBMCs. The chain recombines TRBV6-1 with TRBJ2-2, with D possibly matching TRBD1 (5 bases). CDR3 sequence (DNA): TGTGCCAGCAGTGACTGGGGCAGGAGAGCTTTCGGGGAGCTGTTTTTT. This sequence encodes CASSDWGRRAFGELFF.